This TCR beta chain was sequenced for a study of blood T cell repertoires in COVID-19. Germline CDR1 and CDR2: KGHDR and SFDVKD. Unmatched junction bases numbered 14, after V lost 0 bases and J lost 5 bases. This CDR3 has 18 residues. Using immunoSEQ multiplex PCR, the repertoire was profiled, and TCRdb retains in-frame clones only, with some absent. Found here are about 73,000 clones, around 83% of them singletons; the top ten hold approximately 6%. J is TRBJ1-2 and V is TRBV24-1, with 7 bases that match TRBD1. The sequenced material came from peripheral blood. The source is a woman aged 60-75 years with acute or convalescent COVID-19. The DNA of the CDR3 is TGTGCCACCAGTGATTTGAACCCAGACAGGGTGGGAAGATATGGCTACACCTTC. This encodes CATSDLNPDRVGRYGYTF.